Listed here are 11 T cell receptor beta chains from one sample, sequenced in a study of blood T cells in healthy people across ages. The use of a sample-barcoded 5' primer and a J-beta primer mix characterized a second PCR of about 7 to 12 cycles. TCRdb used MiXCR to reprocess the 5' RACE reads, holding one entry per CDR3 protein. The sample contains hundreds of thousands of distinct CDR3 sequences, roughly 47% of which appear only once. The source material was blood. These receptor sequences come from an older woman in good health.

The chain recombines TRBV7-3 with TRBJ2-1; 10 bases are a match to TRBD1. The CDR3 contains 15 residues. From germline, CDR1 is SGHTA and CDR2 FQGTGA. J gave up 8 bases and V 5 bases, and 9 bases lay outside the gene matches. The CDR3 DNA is TGTGCCAGCAGCCCGGTGACAGGGGGCCTGGATGAGCAGTTCTTC. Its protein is CASSPVTGGLDEQFF.

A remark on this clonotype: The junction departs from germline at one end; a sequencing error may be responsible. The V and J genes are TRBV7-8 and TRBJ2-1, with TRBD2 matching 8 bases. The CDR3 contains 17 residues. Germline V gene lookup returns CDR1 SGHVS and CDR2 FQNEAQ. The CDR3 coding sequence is TGTGCCAGCAGCTTGGGATACGGGGGGGGCTCCAACAATGAGCAGTTCTTC. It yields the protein CASSLGYGGGSNNEQFF.

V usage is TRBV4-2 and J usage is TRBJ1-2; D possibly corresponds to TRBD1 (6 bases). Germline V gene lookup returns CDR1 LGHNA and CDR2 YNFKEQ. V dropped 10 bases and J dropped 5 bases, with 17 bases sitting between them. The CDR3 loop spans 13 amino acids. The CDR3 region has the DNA TGTGCCACCTCGGACAGAGGGGTTTATGGCTACACCTTC. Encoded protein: CATSDRGVYGYTF.

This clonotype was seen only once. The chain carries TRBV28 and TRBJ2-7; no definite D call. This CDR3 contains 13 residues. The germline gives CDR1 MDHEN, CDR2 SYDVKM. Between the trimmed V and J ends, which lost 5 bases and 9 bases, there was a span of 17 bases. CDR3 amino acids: CASSLQIASWQYF. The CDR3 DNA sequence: TGTGCCAGCAGTCTCCAGATCGCCTCATGGCAGTACTTC.

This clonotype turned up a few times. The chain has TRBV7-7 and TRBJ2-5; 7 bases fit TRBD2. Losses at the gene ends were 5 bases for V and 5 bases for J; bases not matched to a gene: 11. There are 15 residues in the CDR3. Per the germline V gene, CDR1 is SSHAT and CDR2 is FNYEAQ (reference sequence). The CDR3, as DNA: TGTGCCAGCAGCCTGGACTCGGTGGGGGGGGAGACCCAGTACTTC. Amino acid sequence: CASSLDSVGGETQYF.

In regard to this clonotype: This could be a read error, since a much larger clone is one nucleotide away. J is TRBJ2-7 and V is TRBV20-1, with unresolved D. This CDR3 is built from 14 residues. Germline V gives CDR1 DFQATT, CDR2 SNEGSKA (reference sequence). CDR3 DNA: TGCAGCGCCTACCCCGGGCTTCAGCGCCACGAGCAGTACTTC. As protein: CSAYPGLQRHEQYF.

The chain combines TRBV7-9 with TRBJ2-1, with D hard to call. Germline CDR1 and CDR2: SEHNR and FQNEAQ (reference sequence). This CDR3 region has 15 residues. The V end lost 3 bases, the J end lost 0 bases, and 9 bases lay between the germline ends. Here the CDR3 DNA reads TGTGCCAGCAGCTTGGTTGCTGACTCCTACAATGAGCAGTTCTTC. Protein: CASSLVADSYNEQFF.

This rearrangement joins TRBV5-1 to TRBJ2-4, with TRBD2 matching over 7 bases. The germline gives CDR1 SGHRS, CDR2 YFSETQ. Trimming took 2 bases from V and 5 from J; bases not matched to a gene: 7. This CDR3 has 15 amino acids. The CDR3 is CASSLRAGEQNIQYF. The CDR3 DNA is TGCGCCAGCAGCTTAAGGGCGGGAGAGCAAAACATTCAGTACTTC.

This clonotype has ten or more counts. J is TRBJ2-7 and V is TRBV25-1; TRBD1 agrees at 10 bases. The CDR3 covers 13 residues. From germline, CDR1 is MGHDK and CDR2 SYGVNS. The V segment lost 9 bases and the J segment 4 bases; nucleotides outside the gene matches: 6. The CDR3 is CASTRDRGYEQYF. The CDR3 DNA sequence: TGTGCCAGTACCCGGGACAGGGGATACGAGCAGTACTTC.

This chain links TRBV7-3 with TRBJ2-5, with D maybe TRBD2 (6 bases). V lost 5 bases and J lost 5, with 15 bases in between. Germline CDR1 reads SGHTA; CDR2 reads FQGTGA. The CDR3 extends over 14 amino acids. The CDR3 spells CASSAGTVRETQYF. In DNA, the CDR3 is TGTGCCAGCAGCGCCGGGACTGTGAGGGAGACCCAGTACTTC.

CDR3 protein: CASSAGTPNEQYF. Written as DNA, the CDR3 is TGTGCCAGCAGCGCTGGGACACCCAATGAGCAGTACTTC. The chain couples TRBV9 to TRBJ2-4, with a tentative D call TRBD1 (6 bases). CDR1 is SGDLS, CDR2 YYNGEE, per germline. This CDR3 contains 13 residues. V was shortened by 3 bases and J by 13 bases, with 17 bases between the two germline ends.